The entry below gives a single T cell receptor beta chain sequence along with its context. Its target antigen remains unknown. Sequences LNHNV (CDR1) and YYDKDF (CDR2) are obtained from the germline V gene (reference sequence). Its CDR3 holds 14 amino acids, cysteine through phenylalanine. The protein alone is recorded here. From each donor, a 2.5 ml peripheral blood sample was drawn into PAXgene tubes and stored at -80 degrees C. Total RNA was isolated from whole blood with the PAXgene blood miRNA kit on an automated QIAcube, without T cell sorting. Deep TCRalpha and TCRbeta repertoire profiling with unique molecular barcoding was performed on peripheral blood of monozygotic twin pairs concordant or discordant for inflammatory bowel disease. Smoking habits were recorded for all twin pairs, and individuals were classified as current, former or never smokers. The data belong to a study of monozygotic twins with inflammatory bowel disease (dated by TCRdb to between 2019 and 2020). Regarding the complete study: The full study comprised approximately 28 monozygotic twin pairs: nine German pairs (four IBD-concordant, five IBD-discordant) and 19 IBD-discordant Danish pairs. Each individual had, on average, about 151 000 unique TCRalpha sequences and 181 000 unique TCRbeta sequences available for analysis. Disease-associated traits were sought mainly through comparisons between IBD patients and their genetically identical healthy co-twins within discordant pairs. General study outcomes and caveats: IBD patients had lower TCRbeta repertoire diversity, measured by the inverse Simpson index, than their healthy co-twins. No single strong signal or clonotype linked to IBD turned up in the results, so the idea that one exists was not supported. Differing immunosuppressive treatments among patients may have added background noise and inter-individual variability to the repertoires. Distinction between different T cell subtypes could not be achieved in the analysis. Concordant and discordant twins showed no difference in repertoire similarity, possibly because of limited statistical power. Fewer clonotypes were shared with other individuals by IBD patients than by healthy twins, most markedly in patients showing signs of disease activity.

Libraries were prepared through 5' RACE. The input for every TCR library was around 4,000 ng of total RNA. For each sample, cDNA synthesis with SMARTScribe reverse transcriptase was split into eight separate reactions. Unique molecular identifiers containing a 6-nucleotide sample barcode were introduced through template switching during cDNA synthesis. Two nested PCRs of about 15 and 9 cycles amplified the TCRalpha and TCRbeta cDNA, and bead purification followed each PCR. Before amplification, the cDNA was both treated with uracil DNA-glycosylase and purified with the QIAquick PCR purification kit. The second PCR was the step at which Illumina TruSeq-compatible adapters and sample-specific barcodes were added. Library quality and concentration were checked on TapeStation and Qubit, and libraries were pooled at about 4.9 ng each. The pooled libraries were sequenced with 2 x 100 bp reads and custom sequencing primers on an Illumina HiSeq2500 single-index Rapid Run. The original methods were these. MiGEC version 1.2.6 was used for UMI-based consensus assembly, which corrected PCR and sequencing errors. MiXCR version 2.1.1 was used to carry out V(D)J alignment, clonotype assembly and CDR3 extraction. To normalise gene usage, clonotype sharing and MAIT/NKT TCR abundance, the analysis used the top 1000, 10 000 and 20 000 clonotypes per sample. After downsampling to 27 000 UMIs, diversity was calculated as the inverse Simpson index using the vegan R package. Statistical testing used paired Mann-Whitney U tests on the discordant twin pairs and applied Benjamini-Hochberg correction for multiple testing. Reprocessed by TCRdb, the reads give a single entry per CDR3 protein sequence, without DNA. The V and J calls and clone size come from TCRdb's table, not from the authors' own analysis. This specimen's table enumerates a few hundred thousand distinct CDR3 sequences. Clones ranked in the top ten supply around 1.5% of the sample.

This receptor was taken from a human donor with ulcerative colitis or Crohn's disease, or a healthy co-twin of an affected twin (not recorded which). Recombination joined TRBV15 with TRBJ1-1. The material sequenced was blood. The CDR3 has the sequence CATSRVGVNTEAFF.